This TCR beta chain emerged from a study of PD-L1 blockade in urothelial cancer. Libraries were prepared by immunoSEQ multiplex PCR; TCRdb keeps only in-frame clonotypes and omits some of them. This table holds 50,000 to 65,000 clones, approximately 81% found once. The time point: pretreatment peripheral blood. Per the germline V gene, CDR1 is MNHEY and CDR2 is SVGAGI. CDR3 length equals 16 residues. V trimming: 2 bases; J trimming: 2 bases; junction bases outside the gene matches: 7. This clone was detected only a few times. Here the sequenced sample was PBMCs, taken around atezolizumab (anti-PD-L1) treatment. The TCR sequence derives from a man between 65 and 85 years old with urothelial cancer. V usage is TRBV6-5 and J usage is TRBJ2-3; TRBD2 aligns across 7 bases. The CDR3 loop is CASSYGPAGITDTQYF. Written as DNA, the CDR3 is TGTGCCAGCAGTTACGGTCCAGCGGGAATCACAGATACGCAGTATTTT.